The 24 T cell receptor beta chains below come from one sample, sequenced in a study of T cell responses to AZD1222 COVID-19 vaccine. Sequenced by immunoSEQ multiplex PCR; TCRdb stores in-frame clones only, minus some. The sample gives roughly 65,000 clones, about 90% of which show up once; roughly 8% is in the top ten. The specimen was peripheral blood, collected on day 0 of AZD1222 vaccination. Receptors originate from an adult in good health.

The J gene is TRBJ2-7, the V gene TRBV18, with D tentatively TRBD2 (6 bases). Germline V CDR1 and CDR2: KGHSH, LQKENI. Trimming removed 1 base at V and 0 bases at J, with 10 bases between. This CDR3 is built from 15 residues. The CDR3 nucleotides are TGTGCCAGCTCACCACTAGCGGACCCCTCCTACGAGCAGTACTTC. Protein: CASSPLADPSYEQYF.

The chain has TRBV6-1 and TRBJ1-5; D remains ambiguous. CDR1 MNHNS and CDR2 SASEGT come from the germline V gene. Trimming left V 2 bases short and J 0 bases short, with 8 bases between. The CDR3 totals 15 residues. CDR3 amino acids: CASSEPSSSNQPQHF. CDR3 nucleotides: TGTGCCAGCAGTGAACCTTCCTCTAGCAATCAGCCCCAGCATTTT.

The chain couples TRBV19 to TRBJ1-1, with TRBD1 matching 9 bases. The CDR3 runs 14 residues. The V gene's germline CDR1 is LNHDA and CDR2 SQIVND (reference sequence). J gave up 5 bases and V 5 bases, and 6 bases lay outside the gene matches. CDR3 nucleotide sequence: TGTGCCAGTAGTCCAAGGACAGGGGTTACTGAAGCTTTCTTT. Translating gives CASSPRTGVTEAFF. Drawing the rest from reference TRBV19 and TRBJ1-1, the complete variable domain is DGGITQSPKYLFRKEGQNVTLSCEQNLNHDAMYWYRQDPGQGLRLIYYSQIVNDFQKGDIAEGYSVSREKKESFPLTVTSAQKNPTAFYLCASSPRTGVTEAFFGQGTRLTVV.

The chain employs TRBV2 and TRBJ1-2; D uncertain. The CDR3 is 12 residues long. The germline V and J ends were trimmed by 3 bases and 4 bases, with 6 bases remaining between them. The V gene's germline CDR1 is SNHLY and CDR2 FYNNEI. The CDR3: CASSDRIYGYTF. In nucleotides, the CDR3 is TGTGCCAGCAGTGACCGAATCTATGGCTACACCTTC.

The gene calls are TRBV21-1 and TRBJ2-2; TRBD2, as called in the table, went unchecked against the DNA. TRBV21-1 constitutes a pseudogene. The CDR3 loop spans 17 amino acids. The CDR3 protein is CASSNLASGSNTGELFF. CDR3 nucleotide sequence: TGTGCCAGCAGCAATCTTGCTAGCGGGAGTAACACCGGGGAGCTGTTTTTT.

The chain couples TRBV27 to TRBJ2-1; 11 nucleotides match TRBD2. The trim removed 3 bases at V and 6 bases at J, leaving 4 bases unmatched. The CDR3 totals 15 residues. Germline assignment: CDR1 MNHEY and CDR2 SMNVEV (reference sequence). CDR3 nucleotide sequence: TGTGCCAGCAGTTTCACTAGCGGGAGAGGCAATGAGCAGTTCTTC. Its translation: CASSFTSGRGNEQFF.

The chain uses TRBV6-5 and TRBJ1-6; D gene unclear. This CDR3 is built from 16 residues. The ends were cut back, 6 bases at V and 5 bases at J, with 17 bases in the middle. Germline V CDR1 and CDR2: MNHEY, SVGAGI. The CDR3 loop reads CASRYAAGRNNSPLHF. The CDR3 region has the DNA TGTGCCAGCAGGTACGCGGCAGGACGCAATAATTCACCCCTCCACTTT.

By its share, this clone is medium-sized. The chain uses TRBV15 and TRBJ2-6; D ambiguous. This CDR3 is built from 15 residues. The V end was cut by 0 bases, the J end by 0 bases, with 3 bases between. Germline values: CDR1 LNHNV, CDR2 YYDKDF (reference sequence). CDR3 residues: CATSRDNSGANVLTF. The CDR3, as DNA: TGTGCCACCAGCAGAGACAACTCTGGGGCCAACGTCCTGACTTTC. Combining the CDR3 with reference TRBV15 and TRBJ2-6 gives the whole variable domain DAMVIQNPRYQVTQFGKPVTLSCSQTLNHNVMYWYQQKSSQAPKLLFHYYDKDFNNEADTPDNFQSRRPNTSFCFLDIRSPGLGDTAMYLCATSRDNSGANVLTFGAGSRLTVL.

This rearrangement joins TRBV7-3 to TRBJ2-7; D unresolved. CDR1 is SGHTA, CDR2 FQGTGA, per germline. The CDR3 runs 14 residues. Deletions cut 1 base from V and 3 bases from J, with 10 bases between. This CDR3 is CASSLRPPNYEQYF. For the CDR3, the DNA is TGTGCCAGCAGCTTAAGACCGCCAAACTACGAGCAGTACTTC.

This chain uses TRBV6-2 or TRBV6-3 with TRBJ1-5; tentative D call: TRBD1 (6 bases). Deletions cut 0 bases from V and 4 bases from J, with 13 bases between. This CDR3 spans 16 amino acids. Germline lookup yields CDR1 MNHEY and CDR2 SVGEGT. CDR3 protein: CASSYSKGGRNQPQHF. As DNA, the CDR3 is TGTGCCAGCAGTTACTCGAAGGGGGGCCGGAATCAGCCCCAGCATTTT.

The CDR3, as DNA: TGTGCCAGCAGCTCTTTGGGTTTCCGGGAGCTGTTTTTT. It specifies CASSSLGFRELFF. The chain employs TRBV5-4 and TRBJ2-2; D call uncertain. CDR3 size: 13 residues. V dropped 3 bases and J dropped 9 bases, with 12 bases sitting between them. Germline assignment: CDR1 SGHNT and CDR2 YYREEE (reference sequence).

This chain links TRBV27 with TRBJ2-6; 7 bases are shared with TRBD1. Germline CDR1 and CDR2: MNHEY and SMNVEV (reference sequence). Trimming cost V 4 bases and J 0 bases; bases outside gene matches: 12. This CDR3 has 19 residues. The CDR3 DNA sequence: TGTGCCAGCAGTTCCCAGCTACCGGGACAGAGCTCTGGGGCCAACGTCCTGACTTTC. Translation: CASSSQLPGQSSGANVLTF.

This clone was observed a single time. This chain joins TRBV6-2 or TRBV6-3 and TRBJ2-7; TRBD2 might be the D (6 bases). Germline V gene data show CDR1 as MNHEY and CDR2 as SVGEGT. There are 12 residues in the CDR3. V was shortened by 0 bases and J by 7 bases, with 7 bases between the two germline ends. CDR3 protein: CASSYSGGEQYF. The DNA for the CDR3 is TGTGCCAGCAGTTACTCGGGAGGTGAGCAGTACTTC.

The rearrangement uses TRBV3-1 (or the pseudogene TRBV3-2) and TRBJ1-6; unclear D gene. Deletions cut 0 bases from V and 9 bases from J, with 6 bases between. CDR1 and CDR2 (germline): LGHDT, YNNKEL (reference sequence). CDR3 length equals 13 residues. CDR3 bases: TGTGCCAGCAGCCAAGACGAAGGTTCACCCCTCCACTTT. This gives the protein CASSQDEGSPLHF.

The chain links TRBV5-1 to TRBJ1-5, with D possibly being TRBD1 (5 bases). V was pared by 0 bases and J by 8 bases, with 12 bases between. CDR3 size: 14 residues. CDR1 is SGHRS and CDR2 is YFSETQ in the germline V gene. For the CDR3, the DNA is TGCGCCAGCAGCTTGGGAGGGGTGGGTGAGCCCCAGCATTTT. Amino acid sequence: CASSLGGVGEPQHF.

The rearrangement uses TRBV6-4 and TRBJ2-1, with a possible D match to TRBD2 (6 bases). Trimming took 2 bases from V and 4 from J, leaving 15 bases between them. This CDR3 has 16 amino acids. Germline V CDR1 and CDR2: MRHNA, SNTAGT. CDR3 coding DNA: TGTGCCAGCAGTGACCAAAGTAGCGGAGAGTACAATGAGCAGTTCTTC. Encoded protein: CASSDQSSGEYNEQFF.

This clone has only one observation. V and J are TRBV3-1 (or the pseudogene TRBV3-2) and TRBJ2-2, with a weak D call TRBD2 (6 bases). The CDR3 is made up of 14 amino acids. Trimming removed 4 bases from V and 5 bases from J, with 11 bases in between. CDR1 is LGHDT, CDR2 YNNKEL, per germline (reference sequence). This CDR3 is CASSRGLGTGELFF. CDR3 DNA sequence: TGTGCCAGCAGCCGGGGACTTGGGACCGGGGAGCTGTTTTTT.

The gene calls are TRBV6-2 or TRBV6-3 and TRBJ1-2; D ambiguous. Looked up from germline, CDR1 is MNHEY and CDR2 is SVGEGT. The V gene lost 5 bases and the J gene lost 1 base, with 2 bases spanning the gap. CDR3 size: 11 residues. CDR3 nucleotide sequence: TGTGCCAGCAGTCATAACTATGGCTACACCTTC. Its protein is CASSHNYGYTF.

This clone was seen only once. J is TRBJ1-5 and V is TRBV28, with 7 bases matching TRBD1. The CDR3 is 14 amino acids. Trimming removed 6 bases from V and 7 bases from J; junction bases left unmatched: 9. CDR1 MDHEN and CDR2 SYDVKM come from the germline V gene. The CDR3 region is CASRPQGGGQPQHF. The CDR3 coding sequence is TGTGCCAGCAGACCGCAGGGGGGTGGACAGCCCCAGCATTTT.

The chain is built from TRBV15 and TRBJ1-1; D not certain. This CDR3 comprises 14 residues. V was shortened by 4 bases and J by 1 base, with 10 bases between the two germline ends. Germline-derived CDR1 and CDR2 are LNHNV and YYDKDF (reference sequence). The DNA for the CDR3 is TGTGCCACCAGCAAAACGCGCGGGAACACTGAAGCTTTCTTT. It encodes CATSKTRGNTEAFF.

Concerning this clone itself: A junction boundary mismatches the germline segment, possibly from a read error. The chain links TRBV13 to TRBJ1-1; tentative D call: TRBD1 (5 bases). Germline values: CDR1 PRHDT, CDR2 FYEKMQ (reference sequence). This CDR3 has 14 amino acids. The CDR3 loop reads CASSIGHVNTEAFF. The CDR3 DNA reads as TGTGCCAGCAGCATAGGACACGTGAACACTGAAGCTTTCTTT.

The gene calls are TRBV7-2 and TRBJ2-7; TRBD2 agrees at 16 bases. The CDR3 has 16 residues. The ends lost 5 bases at V and 2 bases at J; junction bases unmatched: 3. Germline loops: CDR1 SGHTA, CDR2 FQGNSA. The CDR3 DNA sequence: TGTGCCAGCAGCCTGGGGACTAGCGGGAGGGCCTACGAGCAGTACTTC. It encodes CASSLGTSGRAYEQYF.

This chain links TRBV4-1 with TRBJ2-7; TRBD1 matches at 12 bases. Germline assignment: CDR1 MGHRA and CDR2 YSYEKL. V gave up 4 bases and J gave up 4 bases; unmatched junction bases: 5. This CDR3 is 15 amino acids long. The CDR3 protein is CASSPGTGGIYEQYF. The CDR3 nucleotides are TGCGCCAGCAGCCCAGGGACAGGGGGCATTTACGAGCAGTACTTC.

V usage is TRBV11-2 and J usage is TRBJ2-7; 8 bases map to TRBD2. The germline CDR1 and CDR2 sequences are SGHAT and FQNNGV. The CDR3 runs 18 residues. Trimming took 0 bases from V and 6 from J; bases not matched to a gene: 16. The DNA of the CDR3 is TGTGCCAGCAGCTTAGAAGACAGACCCATAGCGGGAACAGGCGAGCAGTACTTC. Translation: CASSLEDRPIAGTGEQYF.